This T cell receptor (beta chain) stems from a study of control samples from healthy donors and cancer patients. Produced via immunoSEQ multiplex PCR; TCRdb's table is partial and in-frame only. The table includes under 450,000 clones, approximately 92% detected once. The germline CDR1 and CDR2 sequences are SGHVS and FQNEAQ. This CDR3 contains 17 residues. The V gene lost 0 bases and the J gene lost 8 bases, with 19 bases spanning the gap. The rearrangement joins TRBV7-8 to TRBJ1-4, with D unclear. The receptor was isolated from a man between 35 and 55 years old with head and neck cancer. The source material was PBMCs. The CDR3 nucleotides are TGTGCCAGCAGCTTAGCCCTAGGACTCCGCGAGGGAGAAAAACTGTTTTTT. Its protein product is CASSLALGLREGEKLFF.